Listed below are T cell receptor beta chains from one sample, sequenced in a study of CD8 T cells in Susac syndrome. Via MiXCR, TCRdb re-called the immunoSEQ multiplex PCR reads, giving one row per CDR3 protein. The sample has some 190,000 distinct CDR3 sequences, just under 95% seen once. The sequencing input was CD4+ T cells from PBMCs. These receptors originate from a human donor in good health. Each CDR3 is given with its conserved first and last residue. The D gene is left open where the match is weak. A row's size may be missing; if present it is once, few, many or a size class.

>TRBV20-1|TRBJ2-5|.|.|12
TGCAGTGCTGATCGGAGGGCAGAGACCCAGTACTTC
CSADRRAETQYF
>TRBV20-1|TRBJ2-7|TRBD2|.|14
TGCAGTGCTAGAGTAGACGGCGGGAGGGGCGAGCAGTACTTC
CSARVDGGRGEQYF
>TRBV7-2|TRBJ1-2|TRBD1|.|18
TGTGCCAGCAGCTTAAGAGGCGGGACAGCCCAAGTGAAGGATGGCTACACCTTC
CASSLRGGTAQVKDGYTF
>TRBV20-1|TRBJ1-5|.|.|13
TGCAGTGCTAGATGGGGAAGAGGGCAGCCCCAGCATTTT
CSARWGRGQPQHF
>TRBV9|TRBJ2-2|.|.|16
TGTGCCAGCAGTAATGGCAGGTTTGAGCGTGCCGGGGAGCTGTTTTTT
CASSNGRFERAGELFF
>TRBV20-1|TRBJ2-7|TRBD1|.|14
TGCAGTGCTACAACCGGGACAGGGTCGTCCGAGCAGTACTTC
CSATTGTGSSEQYF
>TRBV27|TRBJ1-5|.|once|15
TGTGCCAGCAGTTTGGTAGCAGGGAGCAATCAGCCCCAGCATTTT
CASSLVAGSNQPQHF
>TRBV7-9|TRBJ2-1|.|.|13
TGTGCCAGCAGCGGGGAGATGCAGGGCCCGCAGTTCTTC
CASSGEMQGPQFF
>TRBV6-2/TRBV6-3|TRBJ2-5|.|.|16
TGTGCCAGCAGTCCACGGGCGACAGTGGCCCAAGAGACCCAGTACTTC
CASSPRATVAQETQYF
>TRBV12-3/TRBV12-4|TRBJ1-1|.|.|13
TGTGCCAGCAGTAGGGAGGCGAACACTGAAGCTTTCTTT
CASSREANTEAFF
>TRBV3-1|TRBJ2-5|.|once|18
TGTGCCAGCAGCCAAGTACTAAGACGGCGGCCTAGCCAAGAGACCCAGTACTTC
CASSQVLRRRPSQETQYF
>TRBV24-1|TRBJ2-7|TRBD1|.|16
TGTGCCACCAGTGGGGGACCGGGACAGGGTTCCTACGAGCAGTACTTC
CATSGGPGQGSYEQYF
>TRBV15|TRBJ1-1|.|.|16
TGTGCCACCAGCATTCCGTGGGTCAGGAGGGACACTGAAGCTTTCTTT
CATSIPWVRRDTEAFF
>TRBV14|TRBJ2-5|.|.|13
TGTGCCAGCAGCAACGAACTGGGACAGACCCAGTACTTC
CASSNELGQTQYF
>TRBV28|TRBJ2-7|.|.|11
TGTGCCAGCAGTTTAACCCGCGAGGAGTACTTC
CASSLTREEYF
>TRBV5-6|TRBJ1-2|.|once|13
TGTGCCAGCAGCTTGGTACAGGGAGAGGGCTACACCTTC
CASSLVQGEGYTF
>TRBV12-3/TRBV12-4|TRBJ2-7|.|.|12
TGTGCCAGCAGTTTAGGCATCAACGAGCAGTACTTC
CASSLGINEQYF
>TRBV30|TRBJ2-1|TRBD2|.|14
TGTGCCTGGAGCGGGGGACTAGCTATCCATGAGCAGTTCTTC
CAWSGGLAIHEQFF
>TRBV30|TRBJ1-5|.|.|14
TGTGCCTGGACACTGGGCAGGGAAGGGCAGCCCCAGCATTTT
CAWTLGREGQPQHF
>TRBV18|TRBJ1-2|TRBD1|.|15
TGTGCCAGCTCACCTTCGCAGGGGGGAGACTATGGCTACACCTTC
CASSPSQGGDYGYTF
>TRBV7-2|TRBJ1-5|.|once|14
TGTGCCAGCAGTTCGGACATGGCTTATCAGCCCCAGCATTTT
CASSSDMAYQPQHF
>TRBV28|TRBJ2-3|.|.|15
TGTGCCAGCAGTTCCGCTGGCGGGAGCACAGATACGCAGTATTTT
CASSSAGGSTDTQYF
>TRBV3-1|TRBJ2-1|.|.|15
TGTGCCAGCAGCCACTGGAGAGGGACGGGGGATGAGCAGTTCTTC
CASSHWRGTGDEQFF
>TRBV29-1|TRBJ2-7|TRBD1|.|13
TGCAGCGTCCGACAGGGTTTCCCTTCCGAGCAGTACTTC
CSVRQGFPSEQYF
>TRBV6-5|TRBJ1-1|TRBD1|.|12
TGTGCCAGCAGACCAGGGGGAGGGGGTGCTTTCTTT
CASRPGGGGAFF
>TRBV7-9|TRBJ1-2|.|.|13
TGTGCCAGCAGCTACCCGAGGGGGGAAGGCTACACCTTC
CASSYPRGEGYTF
>TRBV6-6|TRBJ1-1|TRBD1|.|12
TGTGCCGTACAGGGGAAGAACACTGAAGCTTTCTTT
CAVQGKNTEAFF
>TRBV20-1|TRBJ2-5|.|.|12
TGCAGTGCTAGTATCCGGGAAGAGACCCAGTACTTC
CSASIREETQYF
>TRBV2|TRBJ1-1|.|.|11
TGTGCCAGCAGACAGAACACTGAAGCTTTCTTT
CASRQNTEAFF
>TRBV3-1|TRBJ2-1|.|.|13
TGTGCCAGCAGCGCTTCGAGCCCGGAGGAGCAGTTCTTC
CASSASSPEEQFF
>TRBV20-1|TRBJ2-1|.|once|16
TGCAGTGCTAGAGAGTCTAGAGGAGGGTCGGTAGGTGAGCAGTTCTTC
CSARESRGGSVGEQFF
>TRBV20-1|TRBJ1-4|.|.|13
TGCAGTGCAGAATCCGAAACGGGTGAAAAACTGTTTTTT
CSAESETGEKLFF
>TRBV29-1|TRBJ2-7|.|.|12
TGCAGCGTTGAACCCTACGGCGGCGAGCAGTACTTC
CSVEPYGGEQYF
>TRBV30|TRBJ2-1|TRBD2|.|16
TGTGCCTGGACAGGGCTTGGACTAGCGGTTAACAATGAGCAGTTCTTC
CAWTGLGLAVNNEQFF
>TRBV18|TRBJ2-2|TRBD1|.|15
TGTGCCAGCTCACTTGGGACAGGGAGCACCGGGGAGCTGTTTTTT
CASSLGTGSTGELFF
>TRBV7-2|TRBJ1-1|.|.|13
TGTGCCAGCAGCCCTATGAGGACATTAGAAGCTTTCTTT
CASSPMRTLEAFF
>TRBV20-1|TRBJ1-2|TRBD1|.|12
TGCAGTGCGACTACACAGGGGGCTGGCTACACCTTC
CSATTQGAGYTF
>TRBV21-1|TRBJ1-1|.|.|15
TGTGCCAGCAGCAAACGGGAACAGGGAGACACTGAAGCTTTCTTT
CASSKREQGDTEAFF
>TRBV7-2|TRBJ2-1|TRBD1|.|14
TGTGCCAGCAGCGGACAGGGCCCAACATGGGAGCAGTTCTTC
CASSGQGPTWEQFF